Following are 28 T cell receptor beta chains from one sample sequenced in a study of T cell responses to AZD1222 COVID-19 vaccine. Using immunoSEQ multiplex PCR, the repertoire was profiled, and TCRdb retains in-frame clones only, with some absent. The sample records approximately 43,000 clones, about 91% being singletons. The sequencing here drew on peripheral blood, taken 28 days after the second AZD1222 dose. All receptors come from an adult who received the AZD1222 COVID-19 vaccine.

This clone was found once. The rearrangement uses TRBV3-1 (or the pseudogene TRBV3-2) and TRBJ2-5; D is possibly TRBD1 (5 bases). The CDR3 has 13 residues. The V end was cut by 5 bases, the J end by 5 bases, with 12 bases between. Per the germline V gene, CDR1 is LGHDT and CDR2 is YNNKEL (reference sequence). The CDR3 region is CASSTQGRETQYF. In DNA form, the CDR3 reads TGTGCCAGCAGCACTCAGGGCCGGGAGACCCAGTACTTC.

The chain combines TRBV7-2 with TRBJ2-2; D might be TRBD1 (6 bases). With 3 bases removed from V and 6 bases from J, the gap between germline ends came to 14 bases. The CDR3 has 15 residues. Germline V gene data show CDR1 as SGHTA and CDR2 as FQGNSA. This CDR3 reads CASSLYREIAGELFF. The CDR3 DNA follows: TGTGCCAGCAGCTTGTACAGGGAGATAGCCGGGGAGCTGTTTTTT.

This rearrangement joins TRBV18 to TRBJ1-1, with D uncertain. In germline, CDR1 is KGHSH, CDR2 LQKENI. This CDR3 has 12 residues. V lost 6 bases, J lost 8 bases, and 13 bases lay in between. The CDR3 protein is CASSLSGREAFF. For the CDR3, the DNA is TGTGCCAGCTCCCTCTCAGGCCGCGAAGCTTTCTTT.

V gene TRBV1 combines with J gene TRBJ1-1; TRBD1 was called by the table and not checked on the DNA. TRBV1 constitutes a pseudogene. The CDR3 totals 21 residues. CDR3 in DNA: TGCACCAGCAGCCAAGATGGGCCCGGGGGCAGGGGGCGTCTGGGGAACACTGAAGCTTTCTTT. This codes for CTSSQDGPGGRGRLGNTEAFF.

The chain recombines TRBV24-1 with TRBJ1-5; D gene ambiguous. The CDR3 extends over 14 amino acids. Germline lookup yields CDR1 KGHDR and CDR2 SFDVKD. V lost 8 bases and J lost 7, with 17 bases in between. The CDR3: CATNVRRCGQPQHF. In nucleotides, the CDR3 is TGTGCCACCAACGTGCGCCGTTGTGGGCAGCCCCAGCATTTT.

V usage is TRBV7-2 and J usage is TRBJ2-7; D might be TRBD1 (5 bases). CDR1 and CDR2 from the germline V gene are SGHTA and FQGNSA. The ends were cut back, 4 bases at V and 0 bases at J, with 10 bases in the middle. This CDR3 contains 14 residues. The chain's CDR3 is CASSSGATSYEQYF. The CDR3 DNA sequence: TGTGCCAGCAGCTCTGGGGCCACCTCCTACGAGCAGTACTTC.

The chain's CDR3 is CASSVESSGLESTDTQYF. CDR3 nucleotide sequence: TGTGCCAGCAGCGTAGAGAGTTCCGGTCTAGAAAGCACAGATACGCAGTATTTT. The rearrangement joins TRBV9 to TRBJ2-3; no definite D call. Trimming pared 0 bases from V and 0 bases from J, leaving 17 bases between. This CDR3 contains 18 residues. Looked up from germline, CDR1 is SGDLS and CDR2 is YYNGEE.

This chain joins TRBV4-1 and TRBJ1-5; TRBD1 is a possible D gene (5 bases). The CDR3 sequence is 15 residues long. CDR1 and CDR2 from the germline V gene are MGHRA and YSYEKL. Trimming removed 3 bases at V and 2 bases at J, with 11 bases between. CDR3 DNA: TGCGCCAGCAGCCAGGGGCCCATTGGCAATCAGCCCCAGCATTTT. This gives the protein CASSQGPIGNQPQHF.

The chain couples TRBV4-2 to TRBJ2-1; 11 bases are a match to TRBD2. After removal of 2 bases from V and 9 bases from J, the junction contained 9 bases not matched to a gene. Germline V gives CDR1 LGHNA, CDR2 YNFKEQ. CDR3 size: 16 residues. The CDR3 DNA reads TGTGCCAGCAGCCAACCCGGGACTAGCGGACCGGGTGAGCAGTTCTTC. This gives the protein CASSQPGTSGPGEQFF.

The V call is TRBV6-1, the J call TRBJ2-2, with TRBD2 matching over 10 bases. V shed 2 bases and J 3 bases; nucleotides not matched to a gene: 0. The CDR3 is 15 amino acids. Germline-derived CDR1 and CDR2 are MNHNS and SASEGT. The CDR3 sequence: CASSELAGDTGELFF. As DNA, the CDR3 is TGTGCCAGCAGTGAACTAGCGGGGGACACCGGGGAGCTGTTTTTT.

The rearrangement links TRBV4-1 to TRBJ1-2; D remains ambiguous. The CDR3 is 15 amino acids. Germline loops: CDR1 MGHRA, CDR2 YSYEKL. The V and J ends lost 0 bases and 8 bases respectively, with 16 bases between them. The CDR3 reads CASSQEVTQVWGYTF. CDR3 in DNA: TGCGCCAGCAGCCAAGAGGTGACGCAGGTCTGGGGCTACACCTTC.

The chain recombines TRBV11-3 with TRBJ2-7; 8 nucleotides align to TRBD1. Germline lookup yields CDR1 SGHNT and CDR2 YENEEA. The trim removed 5 bases at V and 1 base at J, leaving 7 bases unmatched. The CDR3 has 15 amino acids. The CDR3 DNA follows: TGTGCCAGCAGCACCCGCGGGACAGGTTCCTACGAGCAGTACTTC. Translation: CASSTRGTGSYEQYF. Based on the CDR3 plus reference TRBV11-3 and TRBJ2-7, the full variable domain is EAGVVQSPRYKIIEKKQPVAFWCNPISGHNTLYWYLQNLGQGPELLIRYENEEAVDDSQLPKDRFSAERLKGVDSTLKIQPAELGDSAVYLCASSTRGTGSYEQYFGPGTRLTVT.

This chain connects TRBV18 to TRBJ1-3, with D tentatively TRBD1 (5 bases). Germline-derived CDR1 and CDR2 are KGHSH and LQKENI. The V and J ends lost 6 bases and 8 bases respectively, with 20 bases between them. This CDR3 has 15 residues. The CDR3 spells CASSPRPRVMDTIYF. The CDR3 DNA is TGTGCCAGCTCCCCCCGCCCCAGGGTAATGGACACCATATATTTT.

Details on this clone: Other nucleotide sequences from this sample produce the same CDR3. The chain joins TRBV11-3 to TRBJ2-1; 11 positions match TRBD2. CDR3 length: 15 amino acids. Trimming took 5 bases from V and 5 from J; bases not matched to a gene: 5. CDR1 and CDR2 (germline): SGHNT, YENEEA. The CDR3 protein is CASSAGLAENNEQFF. The CDR3 DNA is TGTGCCAGCAGCGCGGGACTAGCGGAGAACAATGAGCAGTTCTTC. Variable domain in full (rest from reference TRBV11-3 and TRBJ2-1): EAGVVQSPRYKIIEKKQPVAFWCNPISGHNTLYWYLQNLGQGPELLIRYENEEAVDDSQLPKDRFSAERLKGVDSTLKIQPAELGDSAVYLCASSAGLAENNEQFFGPGTRLTVL.

The V and J genes are TRBV5-4 and TRBJ2-5; maybe TRBD2 (6 bases). The V end was cut by 0 bases, the J end by 2 bases, with 8 bases between. The CDR3 loop spans 14 amino acids. Looked up from germline, CDR1 is SGHNT and CDR2 is YYREEE (reference sequence). The CDR3 here is CASSLAGTQETQYF. In DNA form, the CDR3 reads TGTGCCAGCAGCTTGGCCGGGACTCAAGAGACCCAGTACTTC.

The V gene is TRBV5-1, the J gene TRBJ2-7; a possible D gene is TRBD2 (5 bases). The ends were cut back, 0 bases at V and 1 base at J, with 8 bases in the middle. This CDR3 is built from 14 residues. In germline, CDR1 is SGHRS, CDR2 YFSETQ. Here the CDR3 reads CASSLAAGSYEQYF. CDR3 nucleotides: TGCGCCAGCAGCTTGGCCGCGGGTTCCTACGAGCAGTACTTC. Complete variable domain (other parts from reference TRBV5-1 and TRBJ2-7): KAGVTQTPRYLIKTRGQQVTLSCSPISGHRSVSWYQQTPGQGLQFLFEYFSETQRNKGNFPGRFSGRQFSNSRSEMNVSTLELGDSALYLCASSLAAGSYEQYFGPGTRLTVT.

This clone was counted once. The same CDR3 can be traced to other DNA sequences in this sample. The chain has TRBV9 and TRBJ1-6, with a tentative D call TRBD1 (5 bases). Per the germline V gene, CDR1 is SGDLS and CDR2 is YYNGEE. Trimming cost V 2 bases and J 5 bases, with 11 bases left between them. The CDR3 has 15 amino acids. The CDR3 region is CASSVDSQDNSPLHF. DNA of the CDR3: TGTGCCAGCAGCGTCGACAGCCAGGATAATTCACCCCTCCACTTT.

V gene TRBV5-1 combines with J gene TRBJ2-1; 11 bases are a match to TRBD2. This CDR3 is built from 15 residues. CDR1 and CDR2 from the germline V gene are SGHRS and YFSETQ. The J segment lost 7 bases and the V segment lost 3 bases, leaving 6 bases of the junction unmatched. This chain's CDR3 is CASSYPGLAENEQFF. The CDR3 bases are TGCGCCAGCAGCTACCCGGGACTAGCGGAAAATGAGCAGTTCTTC.

The V and J genes are TRBV18 and TRBJ1-2; D is possibly TRBD1 (5 bases). Germline V gives CDR1 KGHSH, CDR2 LQKENI. V lost 6 bases and J 3 bases, leaving 29 bases between the germline ends. The CDR3 length is 19 residues. CDR3 DNA: TGTGCCAGCTCGACCGGGGGGTTTAGGAGATGGACTTCTCACTATGGCTACACCTTC. Protein sequence: CASSTGGFRRWTSHYGYTF.

The chain uses TRBV3-1 (or the pseudogene TRBV3-2) and TRBJ2-7; D unresolved. V was pared by 4 bases and J by 0 bases, with 7 bases between. The CDR3 contains 13 residues. Per germline, CDR1 LGHDT and CDR2 YNNKEL (reference sequence). CDR3 region: CASSPPASYEQYF. As DNA, the CDR3 is TGTGCCAGCAGCCCCCCCGCCTCCTACGAGCAGTACTTC.

This rearrangement joins TRBV9 to TRBJ1-1; a weak D match, TRBD1 (5 bases). The length of the CDR3 is 14 residues. Trimming pared 4 bases from V and 0 bases from J, leaving 10 bases between. Germline V gene data show CDR1 as SGDLS and CDR2 as YYNGEE. CDR3 region: CASSRGLMNTEAFF. The CDR3 coding sequence is TGTGCCAGCAGCAGGGGCCTCATGAACACTGAAGCTTTCTTT.

V gene TRBV5-1 combines with J gene TRBJ2-7; TRBD1 matches 8 bases. Germline trimming cut 0 bases from V and 4 bases from J; bases unmatched to any gene: 6. This CDR3 is built from 15 residues. The germline V gene encodes CDR1 SGHRS and CDR2 YFSETQ. CDR3 nucleotides: TGCGCCAGCAGCTTGGAGAGACAGGGGATGTACGAGCAGTACTTC. Encoded protein: CASSLERQGMYEQYF.

The chain combines TRBV2 with TRBJ1-2; 7 bases line up with TRBD1. CDR1 and CDR2 (germline): SNHLY, FYNNEI. The CDR3 covers 15 residues. Trimming removed 3 bases from V and 3 bases from J; junction bases left unmatched: 7. CDR3: CASSDRQGPYYGYTF. The CDR3 DNA reads as TGTGCCAGCAGTGACAGACAGGGCCCTTACTATGGCTACACCTTC.

The chain carries TRBV28 and TRBJ1-6; the D gene is possibly TRBD1 (5 bases). Trimming left V 3 bases short and J 0 bases short, with 12 bases between. The CDR3 is 17 residues long. Germline loops: CDR1 MDHEN, CDR2 SYDVKM. CDR3 in amino acids: CASSLPGTSSYNSPLHF. CDR3 sequence (DNA): TGTGCCAGCAGTTTGCCAGGGACCAGCTCCTATAATTCACCCCTCCACTTT. The entire variable domain, with the rest obtained from reference TRBV28 and TRBJ1-6, is as follows: DVKVTQSSRYLVKRTGEKVFLECVQDMDHENMFWYRQDPGLGLRLIYFSYDVKMKEKGDIPEGYSVSREKKERFSLILESASTNQTSMYLCASSLPGTSSYNSPLHFGNGTRLTVT.

This chain links TRBV5-1 with TRBJ1-2; possible D gene TRBD1, 5 bases. The germline gives CDR1 SGHRS, CDR2 YFSETQ. The CDR3 sequence is 13 residues long. The V and J ends lost 2 bases and 9 bases respectively, with 14 bases between them. Here the CDR3 reads CASSLSGELSYTF. CDR3 nucleotides: TGCGCCAGCAGCTTATCGGGGGAACTGAGCTACACCTTC. Full variable domain (outside the CDR3, taken from reference TRBV5-1 and TRBJ1-2): KAGVTQTPRYLIKTRGQQVTLSCSPISGHRSVSWYQQTPGQGLQFLFEYFSETQRNKGNFPGRFSGRQFSNSRSEMNVSTLELGDSALYLCASSLSGELSYTFGSGTRLTVV.

The V call is TRBV3-1 (or the pseudogene TRBV3-2), the J call TRBJ1-1; the D is unclear. The V gene lost 1 base and the J gene lost 1 base, with 4 bases spanning the gap. Per germline, CDR1 LGHDT and CDR2 YNNKEL (reference sequence). This CDR3 has 13 residues. CDR3 sequence reads: CASSQVENTEAFF. The CDR3 bases are TGTGCCAGCAGCCAAGTGGAGAACACTGAAGCTTTCTTT.

The J gene is TRBJ1-2, the V gene TRBV30, with 7 bases fitting TRBD1. V lost 1 base to trimming and J lost 5 bases; unmatched junction nucleotides: 1. This CDR3 region has 12 residues. Germline-derived CDR1 and CDR2 are GTSNPN and SVGIG (reference sequence). CDR3 amino acids: CAWSAQGYGYTF. For the CDR3, the DNA is TGTGCCTGGAGTGCACAGGGGTATGGCTACACCTTC.

J is TRBJ1-5 and V is TRBV27, with 10 bases identical to TRBD1. V was clipped by 4 bases and J by 2 bases; unmatched bases: 2. The CDR3 is 15 residues long. Germline V CDR1 and CDR2: MNHEY, SMNVEV (reference sequence). The CDR3, as DNA: TGTGCCAGCAGTTCGGGGACAGGGGGCAATCAGCCCCAGCATTTT. It codes for CASSSGTGGNQPQHF.